This entry lists 8 T cell receptor beta chains sequenced from one sample in a study of T cell responses to AZD1222 COVID-19 vaccine. The table came from immunoSEQ multiplex PCR; TCRdb's copy has only in-frame clones and leaves some out. Among under 200,000 clones listed, roughly nine tenths were seen once. Sequencing used peripheral blood, obtained 28 days after the second dose of the MenACWY control vaccine. The receptors stem from an adult who received the MenACWY meningococcal vaccine as a control.

The rearrangement uses TRBV7-2 and TRBJ2-1; no firm D call. CDR1 is SGHTA, CDR2 FQGNSA, per germline. This CDR3 contains 13 residues. V dropped 5 bases and J dropped 7 bases, with 12 bases sitting between them. The CDR3 coding sequence is TGTGCCAGCAGCCTACGAAACCCTAATGAGCAGTTCTTC. Translated: CASSLRNPNEQFF.

The chain employs TRBV5-1 and TRBJ2-1, with 10 nucleotides matching TRBD2. Germline lookup yields CDR1 SGHRS and CDR2 YFSETQ. CDR3 length: 17 amino acids. V shed 0 bases and J 8 bases; nucleotides not matched to a gene: 11. The CDR3 loop is CASSLAATSGIRDEQFF. The DNA for the CDR3 is TGCGCCAGCAGCTTGGCCGCAACTAGCGGGATCCGGGATGAGCAGTTCTTC.

This clone was found once. CDR3 nucleotide sequence: TGTGCCAGCAGCGACCCGGGACAGGGAACCTACGAGCAGTACTTC. Its translation is CASSDPGQGTYEQYF. This rearrangement joins TRBV7-8 to TRBJ2-7; 9 nucleotides line up with TRBD1. Germline values: CDR1 SGHVS, CDR2 FQNEAQ. CDR3 size: 15 residues. Trimming removed 5 bases from V and 2 bases from J; junction bases left unmatched: 7. Full variable domain (rest looked up from reference TRBV7-8 and TRBJ2-7): GAGVSQSPRYKVAKRGQDVALRCDPISGHVSLFWYQQALGQGPEFLTYFQNEAQLDKSGLPSDRFFAERPEGSVSTLKIQRTQQEDSAVYLCASSDPGQGTYEQYFGPGTRLTVT.

The chain links TRBV2 to TRBJ2-3; the D call may be TRBD1 or TRBD2 (7 bases each). This CDR3 region has 14 residues. Germline CDR1 is SNHLY and CDR2 is FYNNEI. With 7 bases removed from V and 3 bases from J, the gap between germline ends came to 14 bases. The CDR3 reads CASKRDSTTDTQYF. The DNA for the CDR3 is TGTGCCAGCAAGCGGGACAGTACAACAGATACGCAGTATTTT.

The table lists this clone with a few counts. The chain is built from TRBV10-3 and TRBJ2-5; no reliable D call. The CDR3 length is 13 residues. The V end lost 7 bases, the J end lost 1 base, and 10 bases lay between the germline ends. CDR1 is ENHRY, CDR2 SYGVKD, per germline. CDR3 coding DNA: TGTGCCATCAAAAGCGTAAGCCAAGAGACCCAGTACTTC. It translates to CAIKSVSQETQYF.

This clone was seen once. This chain uses TRBV6-5 with TRBJ2-1; possible D gene TRBD2, 6 bases. Germline V lookup: CDR1 MNHEY, CDR2 SVGAGI. Trimming removed 2 bases from V and 1 base from J, with 12 bases in between. The CDR3 totals 16 residues. The CDR3 DNA follows: TGTGCCAGCAGTTACCACTTCGGGGGTTCCTACAATGAGCAGTTCTTC. Its protein product is CASSYHFGGSYNEQFF.

The chain couples TRBV19 to TRBJ1-5, with D possibly TRBD1 on 5 matching bases. The CDR3 covers 12 residues. Germline values: CDR1 LNHDA, CDR2 SQIVND (reference sequence). V was cut by 4 bases and J by 7 bases, with 8 bases left in between. CDR3 in DNA: TGTGCCAGTAGTAGGGGCCCCCAGCCCCAGCATTTT. Translating gives CASSRGPQPQHF.

The chain joins TRBV27 to TRBJ2-6; maybe TRBD1 (5 bases). Per the germline V gene, CDR1 is MNHEY and CDR2 is SMNVEV (reference sequence). The CDR3 extends over 15 amino acids. V lost 10 bases and J 2 bases, leaving 15 bases between the germline ends. The DNA for the CDR3 is TGTGCCACCACCCCCCCCAGGGCTGGGGCCAACGTCCTGACTTTC. The encoded protein is CATTPPRAGANVLTF.